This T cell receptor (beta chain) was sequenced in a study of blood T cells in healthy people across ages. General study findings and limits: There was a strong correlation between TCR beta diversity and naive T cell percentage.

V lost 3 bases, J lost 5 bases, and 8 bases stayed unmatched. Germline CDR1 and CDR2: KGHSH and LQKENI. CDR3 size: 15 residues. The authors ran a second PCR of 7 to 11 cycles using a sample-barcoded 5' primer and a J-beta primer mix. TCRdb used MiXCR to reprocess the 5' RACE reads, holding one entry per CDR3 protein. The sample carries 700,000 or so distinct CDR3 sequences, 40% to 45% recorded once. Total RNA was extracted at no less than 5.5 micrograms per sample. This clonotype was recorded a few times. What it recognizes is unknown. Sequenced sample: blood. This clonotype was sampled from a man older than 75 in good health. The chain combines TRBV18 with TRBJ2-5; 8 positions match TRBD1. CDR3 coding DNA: TGTGCCAGCTCACCCGGACAGGGAACGATGGAGACCCAGTACTTC. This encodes CASSPGQGTMETQYF.